This section outlines one T cell receptor beta chain sequence together with its context. Reverse transcription of about 0.5 to 1 ug RNA used random hexamers. Amplification of TCR beta CDR3 spanned 54 Vbeta and 13 Jbeta via immunoSEQ multiplex PCR. In TCRdb, the immunoSEQ multiplex PCR reads were re-called with MiXCR into one record per CDR3 protein. Found here are roughly 140,000 distinct CDR3 sequences, about 95% of them singletons; the top ten hold 0.14% to 0.15%. The CDR3 has 15 residues. CDR1 is LGHNA and CDR2 is YNFKEQ in the germline V gene. V was cut by 3 bases and J by 6 bases, with 17 bases left in between. From blood CD8+ and CD4+ T cells, the TCR beta chain was sequenced. This sample is drawn from a study of CD8 T cells in Susac syndrome.

The chain recombines TRBV4-2 with TRBJ1-2; a possible D gene is TRBD1 (5 bases). Sequences were obtained from CD8+ T cells from PBMCs. The receptor's source is a human donor with multiple sclerosis. CDR3 protein: CASSQGTSGVNGYTF. The CDR3, as DNA: TGTGCCAGCAGCCAGGGCACCTCGGGGGTAAATGGCTACACCTTC.